This TCR beta chain was sequenced in a study of regulatory T cells in long-lasting Graves disease. Study-wide findings and caveats: Repertoires from persistent disease leaned toward TRBV28, TRBJ1-2 and TRBJ2-5. New patients shared 1,000 or so public clonotypes, and persistent patients shared more, with a few thousand.

The time point denotes: newly diagnosed GD, antithyroid drugs for less than 3 months. With RNA extracted from PBMCs as input, the TCR library was made. Comment on this clonotype: Its antigen is not identified.

For TCR beta, libraries came from iRepertoire HTBI primers and Arm-PCR of CDR3 regions. TCRdb reprocessed the multiplex PCR reads with MiXCR, giving one entry per CDR3 protein. The sample includes more than 400,000 distinct CDR3 sequences, 15% to 20% of them seen just once. Looked up from germline, CDR1 is DFQATT and CDR2 is SNEGSKA (reference sequence). The CDR3 extends over 14 amino acids. V gave up 5 bases and J gave up 1 base, with 12 bases separating them. These records were also assigned to another study, of T cells in Graves' hyperthyroidism and ophthalmopathy.

The gene calls are TRBV20-1 and TRBJ1-5, with a possible D match to TRBD1 (5 bases). The sequence derives from a man aged 35-49 years with Graves disease. The source was peripheral blood mononuclear cells (PBMCs), collected at new diagnosis, from a patient treated with antithyroid drugs. CDR3 DNA: TGCAGTGCTTATGTGGGGGGAAGCAATCAGCCCCAGCATTTT. It is translated as CSAYVGGSNQPQHF.